These 14 T cell receptor beta chains share one sample of origin, sequenced in a study of beta chain features in type 1 diabetes. Reverse transcribing all isolated RNA meant expressed TCRB transcripts were sequenced. The assay was immunoSEQ multiplex PCR, and TCRdb's table has in-frame clones only and misses some. The sample includes under 300,000 clones, roughly 30% of them seen just once. Sample: central memory CD4+ T cells from blood. The receptors come from a man aged 25 to 40 in good health.

Turning to this clone: One end of the junction fails to match germline, which may point to a read error. The chain couples TRBV29-1 to TRBJ2-7, with D perhaps being TRBD1 or TRBD2 (5 bases each). CDR1 SQVTM and CDR2 ANQGSEA come from the germline V gene. The CDR3 consists of 14 residues. CDR3 nucleotide sequence: TGCAGCGTTGACTTCGGGGCCGGGTCCTCCGAGCAGTACTTC. As protein: CSVDFGAGSSEQYF.

This clone was picked up a small number of times. The V call is TRBV5-6, the J call TRBJ1-1; TRBD1 agrees at 10 bases. Germline assignment: CDR1 SGHDT and CDR2 YYEEEE. The CDR3 totals 14 residues. Trimming cost V 4 bases and J 4 bases; bases outside gene matches: 4. This chain's CDR3 is CASSKWTGGTEAFF. CDR3 nucleotides: TGTGCCAGCAGCAAGTGGACAGGGGGCACTGAAGCTTTCTTT.

Turning to this clone: A much larger clone lies a single base off, so this may be a read error. Additional DNA sequences in this sample encode the identical CDR3. This chain uses TRBV11-2 with TRBJ2-7; 7 nucleotides line up with TRBD1. CDR1 is SGHAT and CDR2 is FQNNGV in the germline V gene. The trim removed 1 base at V and 3 bases at J, leaving 3 bases unmatched. The CDR3 consists of 14 residues. The DNA for the CDR3 is TGTGCCAGCAGCTTAGTTGCAGGGGGCTACGAGCAGTACTTC. Its translation is CASSLVAGGYEQYF. Combining the CDR3 with reference TRBV11-2 and TRBJ2-7 gives the whole variable domain EAGVAQSPRYKIIEKRQSVAFWCNPISGHATLYWYQQILGQGPKLLIQFQNNGVVDDSQLPKDRFSAERLKGVDSTLKIQPAKLEDSAVYLCASSLVAGGYEQYFGPGTRLTVT.

CDR3 in amino acids: CASSLISGYEQYF. CDR3 DNA sequence: TGCGCCAGCAGCTTGATTAGTGGCTACGAGCAGTACTTC. The chain carries TRBV5-1 and TRBJ2-7; D not resolved. CDR1 is SGHRS, CDR2 YFSETQ, per germline. The CDR3 is 13 residues long. The V and J ends lost 1 base and 3 bases respectively, with 8 bases between them.

The chain couples TRBV5-1 to TRBJ2-2, with 9 bases matching TRBD2. Trimming cost V 0 bases and J 2 bases; bases outside gene matches: 8. Germline V CDR1 and CDR2: SGHRS, YFSETQ. The CDR3 runs 18 residues. The CDR3 region is CASSLVLAGFGNTGELFF. CDR3 nucleotides: TGCGCCAGCAGCTTGGTGCTAGCGGGATTTGGAAACACCGGGGAGCTGTTTTTT.

The table lists this clone with a few counts. The rearrangement links TRBV30 to TRBJ2-5, with D unresolved. The germline gives CDR1 GTSNPN, CDR2 SVGIG (reference sequence). Between the trimmed V and J ends, which lost 3 bases and 4 bases, there was a span of 12 bases. CDR3 size: 13 residues. CDR3 sequence: CAWRVNVGETQYF. The CDR3 DNA is TGTGCCTGGAGGGTAAACGTGGGAGAGACCCAGTACTTC.

A few counts support this clone. The V gene is TRBV5-4, the J gene TRBJ2-7, with 15 bases matching TRBD2. This CDR3 comprises 16 residues. V gave up 0 bases and J gave up 2 bases; unmatched junction bases: 0. The germline V gene has CDR1 SGHNT and CDR2 YYREEE (reference sequence). The CDR3 DNA is TGTGCCAGCAGCTTGGGGACTAGCGGGAGGGCCTACGAGCAGTACTTC. Translation gives CASSLGTSGRAYEQYF.

Points on this clone: The junction differs from germline at one of its ends, possibly a read error. The chain uses TRBV7-2 and TRBJ2-5, with TRBD2 identical over 13 bases. The germline V gene has CDR1 SGHTA and CDR2 FQGNSA. The CDR3 extends over 12 amino acids. This CDR3 reads CASSFGLAGDNF. CDR3 DNA: TGTGCCAGCAGCTTCGGACTAGCGGGGGACAACTTC.

The rearrangement joins TRBV29-1 to TRBJ2-1, with TRBD2 identical over 8 bases. The V and J ends lost 3 bases and 12 bases, in that order; junction bases with no gene match: 7. CDR1 and CDR2 (germline): SQVTM, ANQGSEA. The CDR3 covers 12 residues. The CDR3 nucleotides read TGCAGCGTTGATCCAGCGGGGGAATCGCAGTTCTTC. Residues: CSVDPAGESQFF.

This clone was found a few times. The chain employs TRBV29-1 and TRBJ2-2; D could derive from TRBD1 or TRBD2 (5 bases each). The CDR3 sequence is 14 residues long. Trimming pared 7 bases from V and 0 bases from J, leaving 12 bases between. Germline assignment: CDR1 SQVTM and CDR2 ANQGSEA. For the CDR3, the DNA is TGCAGCGATGAGGGACGGCCGAACACCGGGGAGCTGTTTTTT. Its protein product is CSDEGRPNTGELFF.

This clone was recorded only once. The J gene is TRBJ2-3, the V gene TRBV7-2, with D possibly being TRBD1 or TRBD2 (5 bases each). CDR3 length: 15 residues. Per the germline V gene, CDR1 is SGHTA and CDR2 is FQGNSA. Trimming took 3 bases from V and 2 from J, leaving 12 bases between them. CDR3 in DNA: TGTGCCAGCAGCTTCGGGACGGGGATCACAGATACGCAGTATTTT. Protein product: CASSFGTGITDTQYF. The variable domain in full, completed from reference TRBV7-2 and TRBJ2-3, reads GAGVSQSPSNKVTEKGKDVELRCDPISGHTALYWYRQSLGQGLEFLIYFQGNSAPDKSGLPSDRFSAERTGGSVSTLTIQRTQQEDSAVYLCASSFGTGITDTQYFGPGTRLTVL.

This clone was observed a few times. The gene calls are TRBV6-5 and TRBJ2-1; the match to TRBD2 covers 8 bases. Trimming took 5 bases from V and 10 from J; bases not matched to a gene: 13. Germline loops: CDR1 MNHEY, CDR2 SVGAGI. The CDR3 length is 15 residues. This CDR3 is CASSRGSSGLGEQFF. CDR3 coding DNA: TGTGCCAGCAGTCGCGGATCTAGCGGGCTAGGGGAGCAGTTCTTC.

This clone was seen a few times. The J gene is TRBJ2-3, the V gene TRBV30; TRBD2 is a possible D gene (6 bases). The CDR3 totals 11 residues. The V and J ends lost 5 bases and 13 bases respectively, with 16 bases between them. CDR1 is GTSNPN and CDR2 is SVGIG in the germline V gene (reference sequence). The CDR3 is CAWGTREQEYF. The CDR3 nucleotides are TGTGCCTGGGGGACTCGGGAGCAGGAGTATTTT.

The chain joins TRBV4-1 to TRBJ2-1; 10 nucleotides agree with TRBD2. This CDR3 contains 16 residues. V gave up 2 bases and J gave up 1 base; unmatched junction bases: 2. Looked up from germline, CDR1 is MGHRA and CDR2 is YSYEKL. CDR3 sequence: CASSQMGLASYNEQFF. DNA of the CDR3: TGCGCCAGCAGCCAAATGGGACTAGCGTCCTACAATGAGCAGTTCTTC.